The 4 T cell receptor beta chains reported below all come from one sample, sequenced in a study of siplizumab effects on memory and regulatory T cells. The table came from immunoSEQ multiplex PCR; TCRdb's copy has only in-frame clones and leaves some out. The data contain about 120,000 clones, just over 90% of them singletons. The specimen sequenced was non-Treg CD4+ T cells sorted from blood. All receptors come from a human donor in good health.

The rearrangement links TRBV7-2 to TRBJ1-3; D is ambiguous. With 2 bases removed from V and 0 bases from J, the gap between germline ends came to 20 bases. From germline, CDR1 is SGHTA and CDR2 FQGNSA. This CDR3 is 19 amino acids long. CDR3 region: CASSLSSVVAGSSGNTIYF. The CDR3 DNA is TGTGCCAGCAGCTTATCATCAGTTGTAGCCGGTAGCTCTGGAAACACCATATATTTT.

CDR3 loop: CASSSRRGSEYNEQFF. CDR3 sequence (DNA): TGTGCCAGCAGCTCGCGTCGGGGTAGCGAGTACAATGAGCAGTTCTTC. The rearrangement joins TRBV11-2 to TRBJ2-1, with D perhaps TRBD2 (5 bases). This CDR3 has 16 residues. The V gene lost 4 bases and the J gene lost 4 bases, with 17 bases spanning the gap. Germline lookup yields CDR1 SGHAT and CDR2 FQNNGV.

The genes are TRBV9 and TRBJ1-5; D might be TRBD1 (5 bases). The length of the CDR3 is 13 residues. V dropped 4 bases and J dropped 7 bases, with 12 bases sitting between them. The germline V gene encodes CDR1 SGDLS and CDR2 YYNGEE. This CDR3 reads CASSPRGEQPQHF. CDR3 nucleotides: TGTGCCAGCAGCCCTCGGGGGGAACAGCCCCAGCATTTT.

The CDR3 nucleotides are TGTGCCAGCAGTTTAATTGACACTTATCAGCCCCAGCATTTT. As protein: CASSLIDTYQPQHF. The gene calls are TRBV28 and TRBJ1-5; D gene uncertain. V lost 2 bases to trimming and J lost 5 bases, with 10 bases between them. Germline V gene data show CDR1 as MDHEN and CDR2 as SYDVKM. CDR3 length equals 14 residues.